These 32 T cell receptor beta chains share one sample of origin, sequenced in a study of technical replicates of blood from a few donors. Assay used: immunoSEQ multiplex PCR; TCRdb lists only in-frame clones, some missing. In the table there are approximately 100,000 clones, nearly 96% of which are singletons. The sample consisted of T cells isolated from PBMCs. The receptors here all came from a human donor in good health.

The J gene is TRBJ2-3, the V gene TRBV5-4, with D perhaps matching TRBD1 (6 bases). From germline, CDR1 is SGHNT and CDR2 YYREEE (reference sequence). Trimming shortened V by 3 bases and J by 6 bases, and 20 bases separated the two germline ends. There are 16 residues in the CDR3. The CDR3 DNA is TGTGCCAGCAGCTATGGACAGAACATCAGAGAGGATACGCAGTATTTT. This encodes CASSYGQNIREDTQYF.

This chain's CDR3 is CASSFVVDREAYEQYF. DNA of the CDR3: TGCGCCAGCAGCTTTGTAGTAGACAGGGAGGCCTACGAGCAGTACTTC. V and J are TRBV5-1 and TRBJ2-7, with TRBD1 as a possible D gene (7 bases). Germline assignment: CDR1 SGHRS and CDR2 YFSETQ. The CDR3 is made up of 16 amino acids. Trimming stripped 2 bases from V and 2 bases from J, with 17 bases between.

V usage is TRBV9 and J usage is TRBJ2-3; possibly TRBD2 for D (5 bases). The CDR3 runs 11 residues. V lost 7 bases and J lost 5, with 8 bases in between. Germline-derived CDR1 and CDR2 are SGDLS and YYNGEE. The chain's CDR3 is CASGRGDTQYF. The CDR3 DNA follows: TGTGCCAGCGGACGGGGAGATACGCAGTATTTT.

CDR3 bases: TGCGCCAGCAGCCAGCCGCGGGCGGGGAGCAATCAGCCCCAGCATTTT. This sequence encodes CASSQPRAGSNQPQHF. The chain uses TRBV4-1 and TRBJ1-5, with D uncertain. V lost 3 bases, J lost 1 base, and 13 bases lay in between. The CDR3 length is 16 residues. Germline CDR1 MGHRA, CDR2 YSYEKL.

The chain is built from TRBV6-6 and TRBJ2-2; D unclear. Trimming took 0 bases from V and 4 from J, leaving 6 bases between them. The CDR3 runs 14 residues. The germline V gene encodes CDR1 MNHNY and CDR2 SVGAGI (reference sequence). CDR3 bases: TGTGCCAGCAGTTACTCGTCGGTCACCGGGGAGCTGTTTTTT. The encoded protein is CASSYSSVTGELFF.

The chain combines TRBV21-1 with TRBJ1-1; the DNA was not compared with TRBD1, the D call given in the table. TRBV21-1 is classified as a pseudogene. CDR3 length equals 13 residues. CDR3 nucleotides: TGTGCCAGCAGCTCCCTACAGAGAACTGAAGCTTTCTTT. It translates to CASSSLQRTEAFF.

The chain uses TRBV28 and TRBJ1-2, with D possibly TRBD1 on 5 matching bases. CDR3 size: 13 residues. Germline CDR1 is MDHEN and CDR2 is SYDVKM. V was shortened by 5 bases and J by 4 bases, with 11 bases between the two germline ends. CDR3 DNA: TGTGCCAGCAGTCCCTGGGACTTCTATGGCTACACCTTC. Residues: CASSPWDFYGYTF.

V and J are TRBV19 and TRBJ1-5, with D maybe TRBD1 (6 bases). Trimming removed 5 bases at V and 7 bases at J, with 9 bases between. CDR3 length equals 12 residues. The germline V gene encodes CDR1 LNHDA and CDR2 SQIVND (reference sequence). The CDR3 loop reads CASSGQIQPQHF. CDR3 in DNA: TGTGCCAGTAGTGGACAGATCCAGCCCCAGCATTTT.

This clone was observed a single time. The chain recombines TRBV7-8 with TRBJ2-7, with D perhaps TRBD1 (6 bases). This CDR3 comprises 16 residues. Germline-derived CDR1 and CDR2 are SGHVS and FQNEAQ. The germline V and J ends were trimmed by 3 bases and 7 bases, with 22 bases remaining between them. The DNA of the CDR3 is TGTGCCAGCAGCTTCACCACCGGGACAAAAACACGGGAGCAGTACTTC. It is translated as CASSFTTGTKTREQYF.

The V and J genes are TRBV27 and TRBJ2-7, with 7 positions matching TRBD1. Germline V gene lookup returns CDR1 MNHEY and CDR2 SMNVEV (reference sequence). The CDR3 totals 14 residues. V lost 4 bases and J lost 2; bases outside the gene matches: 5. The CDR3, as DNA: TGTGCCAGCAGTTGGGGGACAGCGACCTACGAGCAGTACTTC. This translates into CASSWGTATYEQYF.

The chain carries TRBV18 and TRBJ2-3; 8 nucleotides line up with TRBD2. The CDR3 runs to 16 residues. J was trimmed by 1 base and V by 6 bases; bases with no gene match: 9. Germline assignment: CDR1 KGHSH and CDR2 LQKENI. CDR3 sequence: CASSLLETSGTDTQYF. CDR3 coding DNA: TGTGCCAGCTCCCTCCTAGAGACTAGCGGCACAGATACGCAGTATTTT.

This clone was seen more than once but under ten times. V gene TRBV30 combines with J gene TRBJ1-1; 8 nucleotides line up with TRBD1. The CDR3 is made up of 13 amino acids. Germline V gene data show CDR1 as GTSNPN and CDR2 as SVGIG (reference sequence). After removal of 8 bases from V and 3 bases from J, the junction contained 8 bases not matched to a gene. The CDR3 region has the DNA TGTGCCCGCGACAGGGGCGGGGACACTGAAGCTTTCTTT. Amino acids: CARDRGGDTEAFF.

The chain employs TRBV4-1 and TRBJ2-7, with a weak D call TRBD1 (6 bases). The germline V gene encodes CDR1 MGHRA and CDR2 YSYEKL. V gave up 4 bases and J gave up 6 bases, with 16 bases separating them. This CDR3 has 14 residues. The CDR3 region has the DNA TGCGCCAGCAGCCCTGGCGCAGGGGCAATCGAGCAGTACTTC. This codes for CASSPGAGAIEQYF.

V gene TRBV5-4 combines with J gene TRBJ1-4, with TRBD1 matching 9 bases. The CDR3 extends over 17 amino acids. The germline V gene encodes CDR1 SGHNT and CDR2 YYREEE (reference sequence). V gave up 4 bases and J gave up 5 bases; unmatched junction bases: 12. The CDR3 spells CASSVGLMTGGNEKLFF. In DNA, the CDR3 is TGTGCCAGCAGCGTAGGACTTATGACAGGGGGAAATGAAAAACTGTTTTTT.

The rearrangement links TRBV19 to TRBJ1-5; a possible D gene is TRBD1 (6 bases). The CDR3 runs to 15 residues. Trimming pared 5 bases from V and 3 bases from J, leaving 14 bases between. Germline V gene data show CDR1 as LNHDA and CDR2 as SQIVND (reference sequence). This CDR3 is CASSPHDRSNQPQHF. The CDR3 DNA is TGTGCCAGTAGTCCTCACGACAGGTCCAATCAGCCCCAGCATTTT. Full variable domain (remainder filled in from reference TRBV19 and TRBJ1-5): DGGITQSPKYLFRKEGQNVTLSCEQNLNHDAMYWYRQDPGQGLRLIYYSQIVNDFQKGDIAEGYSVSREKKESFPLTVTSAQKNPTAFYLCASSPHDRSNQPQHFGDGTRLSIL.

The chain recombines TRBV29-1 with TRBJ1-4; D is perhaps TRBD1 (6 bases). V was cut by 3 bases and J by 8 bases, with 13 bases left in between. CDR1 is SQVTM and CDR2 is ANQGSEA in the germline V gene. The CDR3 spans 13 residues. The CDR3 region is CSVDRGFGEKLFF. The CDR3, as DNA: TGCAGCGTTGACAGGGGATTTGGGGAAAAACTGTTTTTT.

The chain is built from TRBV23-1 and TRBJ1-4; D gene uncertain. Being an ORF, TRBV23-1 has a function that is uncertain. The CDR3 spans 15 residues. The germline V and J ends were trimmed by 4 bases and 3 bases, with 12 bases remaining between them. CDR3 sequence reads: CASSRPWASNEKLFF. DNA of the CDR3: TGCGCCAGCAGTCGCCCCTGGGCCTCTAATGAAAAACTGTTTTTT.

The rearrangement links TRBV7-9 to TRBJ2-5; 7 nucleotides align to TRBD1. Germline-derived CDR1 and CDR2 are SEHNR and FQNEAQ (reference sequence). This CDR3 is 18 amino acids long. The ends lost 0 bases at V and 7 bases at J; junction bases unmatched: 17. The CDR3 loop is CASSLALGRTGASGTQYF. Here the CDR3 DNA reads TGTGCCAGCAGCTTAGCCCTAGGAAGAACAGGGGCCTCGGGGACCCAGTACTTC.

The chain uses TRBV5-1 and TRBJ1-6; a possible D gene is TRBD1 (6 bases). This CDR3 region has 15 residues. Looked up from germline, CDR1 is SGHRS and CDR2 is YFSETQ. Trimming removed 0 bases from V and 6 bases from J, with 10 bases in between. CDR3 in amino acids: CASSLAGQLNSPLHF. CDR3 bases: TGCGCCAGCAGCTTGGCCGGACAGCTTAATTCACCCCTCCACTTT.

J is TRBJ1-1 and V is TRBV27; D is undetermined. Germline V CDR1 and CDR2: MNHEY, SMNVEV (reference sequence). V was trimmed by 5 bases and J by 5 bases, leaving 12 bases between them. The length of the CDR3 is 13 residues. In nucleotides, the CDR3 is TGTGCCAGCAGTGAATCACCCGGGACTGAAGCTTTCTTT. It yields the protein CASSESPGTEAFF.

J is TRBJ2-3 and V is TRBV6-1; 7 positions match TRBD1. CDR1 MNHNS and CDR2 SASEGT come from the germline V gene. Trimming removed 10 bases from V and 3 bases from J; junction bases left unmatched: 7. This CDR3 region has 13 residues. CDR3 amino acids: CATLGGWTDTQYF. In DNA, the CDR3 is TGTGCCACCTTAGGGGGCTGGACAGATACGCAGTATTTT.

The count of this clone is one. The chain has TRBV19 and TRBJ1-6, with D possibly being TRBD1 (6 bases). CDR1 LNHDA and CDR2 SQIVND come from the germline V gene (reference sequence). This CDR3 is built from 16 residues. Trimming shortened V by 0 bases and J by 13 bases, and 19 bases separated the two germline ends. CDR3 amino acids: CASSIDAGDNLSPLHF. In DNA, the CDR3 is TGTGCCAGTAGTATAGATGCCGGGGACAATTTATCGCCCCTCCACTTT.

The gene calls are TRBV4-2 and TRBJ1-2; D is perhaps TRBD1 (5 bases). Between the trimmed V and J ends, which lost 4 bases and 1 base, there was a span of 16 bases. The CDR3 runs to 16 residues. CDR1 is LGHNA, CDR2 YNFKEQ, per germline. The CDR3 region is CASSLNKDRLNYGYTF. CDR3 DNA sequence: TGTGCCAGCAGCCTCAATAAAGACAGACTTAACTATGGCTACACCTTC.

J is TRBJ2-5 and V is TRBV5-4, with 8 bases identical to TRBD2. CDR1 SGHNT and CDR2 YYREEE come from the germline V gene (reference sequence). The CDR3 consists of 14 residues. The ends lost 0 bases at V and 4 bases at J; junction bases unmatched: 2. The CDR3, as DNA: TGTGCCAGCAGCTTGGCCGGGGGGGTAGAGACCCAGTACTTC. Its translation: CASSLAGGVETQYF.

The rearrangement joins TRBV2 to TRBJ2-3, with a possible D match to TRBD2 (6 bases). V lost 7 bases, J lost 0 bases, and 29 bases lay in between. CDR1 is SNHLY and CDR2 is FYNNEI in the germline V gene. The CDR3 spans 20 residues. CDR3 DNA: TGTGCCAGCATTTCTCCTCGCGGGAACAGACAGCCTACTAGCACAGATACGCAGTATTTT. Encoded protein: CASISPRGNRQPTSTDTQYF. Combining the CDR3 with reference TRBV2 and TRBJ2-3 gives the whole variable domain EPEVTQTPSHQVTQMGQEVILRCVPISNHLYFYWYRQILGQKVEFLVSFYNNEISEKSEIFDDQFSVERPDGSNFTLKIRSTKLEDSAMYFCASISPRGNRQPTSTDTQYFGPGTRLTVL.

This clone appeared a single time. The J gene is TRBJ2-3, the V gene TRBV4-1; perhaps TRBD2 as D (5 bases). Between the trimmed V and J ends, which lost 2 bases and 2 bases, there was a span of 11 bases. CDR1 is MGHRA, CDR2 YSYEKL, per germline. The CDR3 contains 15 residues. The CDR3 nucleotides read TGCGCCAGCAGCCAAAGCGGTAGGGTCACAGATACGCAGTATTTT. This codes for CASSQSGRVTDTQYF.

This clone was recorded only once. The rearrangement joins TRBV28 to TRBJ2-7, with TRBD2 identical over 8 bases. V gave up 6 bases and J gave up 0 bases; unmatched junction bases: 10. This CDR3 has 16 residues. Per germline, CDR1 MDHEN and CDR2 SYDVKM. CDR3 nucleotide sequence: TGTGCCAGCAGACTGCCCGGAGCGGGAGACTCCTACGAGCAGTACTTC. Translation: CASRLPGAGDSYEQYF.

The chain recombines TRBV6-1 with TRBJ2-7, with a possible D match to TRBD2 (6 bases). From germline, CDR1 is MNHNS and CDR2 SASEGT. Between the trimmed V and J ends, which lost 0 bases and 3 bases, there was a span of 12 bases. This CDR3 contains 15 residues. The CDR3 sequence is CASSEAGGIDYEQYF. The CDR3 DNA sequence: TGTGCCAGCAGTGAAGCGGGAGGAATTGACTACGAGCAGTACTTC.

The V gene is TRBV2, the J gene TRBJ2-7; the D gene is possibly TRBD2 (6 bases). The V and J ends lost 3 bases and 3 bases respectively, with 12 bases between them. CDR1 is SNHLY and CDR2 is FYNNEI in the germline V gene. The CDR3 loop spans 14 amino acids. The CDR3 coding sequence is TGTGCCAGCAGTGATTGGGGGGAAGGCTACGAGCAGTACTTC. As protein: CASSDWGEGYEQYF.

The rearrangement links TRBV9 to TRBJ2-5; 12 nucleotides line up with TRBD2. Germline V gene lookup returns CDR1 SGDLS and CDR2 YYNGEE. V shed 0 bases, J shed 1 base, and the junction held 4 bases outside the gene matches. The CDR3 is 17 residues long. The CDR3 loop is CASSVALAGGSQETQYF. CDR3 bases: TGTGCCAGCAGCGTAGCTCTAGCGGGAGGGAGCCAAGAGACCCAGTACTTC.

The chain carries TRBV29-1 and TRBJ2-7; maybe TRBD2 (6 bases). V was shortened by 7 bases and J by 0 bases, with 13 bases between the two germline ends. The length of the CDR3 is 13 residues. From germline, CDR1 is SQVTM and CDR2 ANQGSEA. This CDR3 reads CSAADYSSYEQYF. The CDR3 DNA is TGCAGCGCCGCGGACTACAGCTCCTACGAGCAGTACTTC.

J is TRBJ1-1 and V is TRBV29-1; 7 positions match TRBD1. There are 14 residues in the CDR3. Trimming removed 4 bases from V and 0 bases from J; junction bases left unmatched: 5. Germline CDR1 reads SQVTM; CDR2 reads ANQGSEA. In DNA, the CDR3 is TGCAGCGTTGGGGACAGCCCCATGAACACTGAAGCTTTCTTT. Amino acids: CSVGDSPMNTEAFF.